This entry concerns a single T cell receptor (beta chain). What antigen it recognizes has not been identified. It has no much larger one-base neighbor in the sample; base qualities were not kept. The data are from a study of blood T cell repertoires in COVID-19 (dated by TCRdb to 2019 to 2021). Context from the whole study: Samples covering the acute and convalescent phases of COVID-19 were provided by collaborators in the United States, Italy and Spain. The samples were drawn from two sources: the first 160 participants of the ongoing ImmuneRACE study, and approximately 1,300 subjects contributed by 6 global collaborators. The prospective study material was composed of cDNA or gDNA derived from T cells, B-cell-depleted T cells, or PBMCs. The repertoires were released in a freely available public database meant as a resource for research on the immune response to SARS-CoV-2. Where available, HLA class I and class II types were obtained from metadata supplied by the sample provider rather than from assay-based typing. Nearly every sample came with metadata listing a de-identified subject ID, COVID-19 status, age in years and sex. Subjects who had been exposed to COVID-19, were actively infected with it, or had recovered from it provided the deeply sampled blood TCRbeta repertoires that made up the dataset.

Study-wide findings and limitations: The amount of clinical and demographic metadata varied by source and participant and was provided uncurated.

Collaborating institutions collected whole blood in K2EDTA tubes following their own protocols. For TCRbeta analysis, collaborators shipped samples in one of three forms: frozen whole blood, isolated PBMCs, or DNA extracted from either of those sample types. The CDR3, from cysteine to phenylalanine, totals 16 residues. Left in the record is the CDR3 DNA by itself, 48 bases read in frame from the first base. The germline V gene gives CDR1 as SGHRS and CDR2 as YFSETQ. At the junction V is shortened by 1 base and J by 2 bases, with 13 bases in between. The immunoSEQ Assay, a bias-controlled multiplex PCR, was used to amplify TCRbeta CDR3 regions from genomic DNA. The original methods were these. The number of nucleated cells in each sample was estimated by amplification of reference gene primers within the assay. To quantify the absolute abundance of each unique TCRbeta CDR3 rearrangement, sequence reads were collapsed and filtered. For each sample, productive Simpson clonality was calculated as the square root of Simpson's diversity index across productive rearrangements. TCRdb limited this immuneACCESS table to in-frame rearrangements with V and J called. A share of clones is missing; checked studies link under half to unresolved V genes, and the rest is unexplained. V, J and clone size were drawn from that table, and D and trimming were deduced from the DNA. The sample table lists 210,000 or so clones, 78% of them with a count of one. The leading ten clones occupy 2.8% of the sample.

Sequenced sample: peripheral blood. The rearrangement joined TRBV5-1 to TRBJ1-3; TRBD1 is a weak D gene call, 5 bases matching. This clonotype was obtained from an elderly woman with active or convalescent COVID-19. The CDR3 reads CASSLSGGSTGNTIYF. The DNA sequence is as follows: TGCGCCAGCAGCTTGTCCGGGGGGTCGACTGGAAACACCATATATTTT.